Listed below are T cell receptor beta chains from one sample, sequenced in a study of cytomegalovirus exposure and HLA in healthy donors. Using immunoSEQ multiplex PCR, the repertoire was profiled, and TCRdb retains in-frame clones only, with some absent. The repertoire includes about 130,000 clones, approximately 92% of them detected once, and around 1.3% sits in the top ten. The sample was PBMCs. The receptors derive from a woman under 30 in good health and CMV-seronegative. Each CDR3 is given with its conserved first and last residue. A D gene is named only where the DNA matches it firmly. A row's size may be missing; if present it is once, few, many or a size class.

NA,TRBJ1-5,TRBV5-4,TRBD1,TGTGCCAGCAGCGTTGGACAGGGGGATCAGCCCCAGCATTTT,CASSVGQGDQPQHF
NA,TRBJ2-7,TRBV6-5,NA,TGTGCCAGCAGTTACTCCCCAGGGGACTACGAGCAGTACTTC,CASSYSPGDYEQYF
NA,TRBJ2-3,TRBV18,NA,TGTGCCGCGTCCGGGGTAGGCACAGATACGCAGTATTTT,CAASGVGTDTQYF
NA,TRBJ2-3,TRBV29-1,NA,TGCAGCGTAGAAGGATTATTCGACAGGGGAGGGACAGATACGCAGTATTTT,CSVEGLFDRGGTDTQYF
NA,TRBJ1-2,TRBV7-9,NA,TGTGCCAGCAGCTTAGCGATGGGGGGGTATGGCTACACCTTC,CASSLAMGGYGYTF
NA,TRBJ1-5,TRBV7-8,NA,TGTGCCAGCAGCTTAGGTCGCTCCAGGGCCAATCAGCCCCAGCATTTT,CASSLGRSRANQPQHF
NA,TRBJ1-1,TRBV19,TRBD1,TGTGCCAGTAGTATCGGACAGGGGGACACTGAAGCTTTCTTT,CASSIGQGDTEAFF
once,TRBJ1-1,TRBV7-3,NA,TGTGCCAGCAGCTCAGGACAGAACACTGAAGCTTTCTTT,CASSSGQNTEAFF
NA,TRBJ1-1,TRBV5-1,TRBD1,TGCGCCAGCAGCCCGGGACAGGTTCTGAACACTGAAGCTTTCTTT,CASSPGQVLNTEAFF
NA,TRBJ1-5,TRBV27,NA,TGTGCCAGCAGTCGCCTAGCCCCAGACGAACCCCAGCATTTT,CASSRLAPDEPQHF
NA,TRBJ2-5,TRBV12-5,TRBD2,TGTGCTAGTGGCTCAAGCGGGGGGGCAGAAGAGACCCAGTACTTC,CASGSSGGAEETQYF
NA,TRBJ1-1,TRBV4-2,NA,TGTGCCAGCAGCCAAGCTGACAGACCTGAAGCTTTCTTT,CASSQADRPEAFF
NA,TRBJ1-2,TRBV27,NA,TGTGCCAGCAGTTTCCGAGCAGGAGGTAACTATGGCTACACCTTC,CASSFRAGGNYGYTF
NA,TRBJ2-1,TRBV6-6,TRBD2,TGTGCCAGCAGAGCCGGGGGGGCCGAGGTTGAGCAGTTCTTC,CASRAGGAEVEQFF
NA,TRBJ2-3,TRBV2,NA,TGTGCCAGCAGTGAGATACAGGGTGGAGGTGTTGTTACGCAGTATTTT,CASSEIQGGGVVTQYF
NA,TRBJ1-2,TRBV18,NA,TGTGCCAGCTCACCAGGGCAGGGTGTAGGCTACACCTTC,CASSPGQGVGYTF
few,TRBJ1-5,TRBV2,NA,TGTGCCAGCCGACTTACAGGGTATAGCAATCAGCCCCAGCATTTT,CASRLTGYSNQPQHF
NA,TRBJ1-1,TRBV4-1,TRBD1,TGCGCCAGCAGCCAAGCCCCGGGGACAGACGATATGAACACTGAAGCTTTCTTT,CASSQAPGTDDMNTEAFF
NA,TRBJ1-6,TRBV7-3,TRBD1,TGTGCCAGCAGCTGGACAGGGAATGGTTCACCCCTCCACTTT,CASSWTGNGSPLHF
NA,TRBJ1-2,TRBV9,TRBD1,TGTGCCAGCAGTTCTGGACAGGGGGTGCATGGCTACACCTTC,CASSSGQGVHGYTF
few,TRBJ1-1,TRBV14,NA,TGTGCCAGCAGCCAAGCGTCTCCCTTCTCGGCAGGGCGGACTGAAGCTTTCTTT,CASSQASPFSAGRTEAFF
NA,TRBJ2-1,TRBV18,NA,TGTGCCAGCCGCCGGGACTTCCAGACCCTCGAGCAGTTCTTC,CASRRDFQTLEQFF
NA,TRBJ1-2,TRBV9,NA,TGTGCCAGCAGCGTTTTACAGGGATATGGCTACACCTTC,CASSVLQGYGYTF
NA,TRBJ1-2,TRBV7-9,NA,TGTGCCAGCAGCTTAGGAGGGTCAGACTATGGCTACACCTTC,CASSLGGSDYGYTF